The rows below give T cell receptor beta chains drawn from one sample of a study of T cells in Graves' hyperthyroidism and ophthalmopathy. One entry per CDR3 protein results from TCRdb running MiXCR on the multiplex PCR reads. Among more than 300,000 distinct CDR3 sequences, 17% were seen once, and the ten largest hold about a third. Material for sequencing was blood. The receptors here all came from a woman aged 30 to 39 with Graves' hyperthyroidism that later progressed to Graves' ophthalmopathy. Both conserved end residues are part of each CDR3. D genes are given only for firm matches. A clone size is listed for some rows: how often the clone was seen (once, few, many), or a class if it is expanded.

j_call: TRBJ1-5; d_call: TRBD1; clone_size: many; v_call: TRBV6-1; cdr3_nt: TGTGCCAGCAGTAAACAGGGGGCTAGCAATCAGCCCCAGCATTTT; cdr3_aa: CASSKQGASNQPQHF
j_call: TRBJ2-5; d_call: TRBD2; clone_size: many; v_call: TRBV6-1; cdr3_nt: TGTGCCAGCAGTGAATTCGGGGGGGCGTACCAAGAGACCCAGTACTTC; cdr3_aa: CASSEFGGAYQETQYF
j_call: TRBJ2-7; d_call: -; clone_size: few; v_call: TRBV6-1; cdr3_nt: TGTGCCAGCAGTGAAGCGGGTAACCACTACGAGCAGTACTTC; cdr3_aa: CASSEAGNHYEQYF
j_call: TRBJ2-7; d_call: TRBD2; clone_size: -; v_call: TRBV7-9; cdr3_nt: TGTGCCAGCAGCCCACCCCCGGGACTAGCGGGGGACCACTACGAGCAGTACTTC; cdr3_aa: CASSPPPGLAGDHYEQYF
j_call: TRBJ2-7; d_call: TRBD1; clone_size: many; v_call: TRBV28; cdr3_nt: TGTGCCAGCACGGGGACAGGGAACTACGAGCAGTACTTC; cdr3_aa: CASTGTGNYEQYF
j_call: TRBJ1-6; d_call: -; clone_size: -; v_call: TRBV12-3/TRBV12-4; cdr3_nt: TGTGCCAGCAGTTTAAAGGATCCCCGGGACCCAAGGGGTCCACCCCTCCACTTT; cdr3_aa: CASSLKDPRDPRGPPLHF
j_call: TRBJ1-2; d_call: -; clone_size: -; v_call: TRBV29-1; cdr3_nt: TGCAGCGTTGAAGTATTACAGTTGAGCCTGATAGCTAACTATGGCTACACCTTC; cdr3_aa: CSVEVLQLSLIANYGYTF
j_call: TRBJ2-5; d_call: TRBD2; clone_size: -; v_call: TRBV15; cdr3_nt: TGTGCCACCAGCAGAAGCCGACTAGCGGGATTAGAGACCCAGTACTTC; cdr3_aa: CATSRSRLAGLETQYF
j_call: TRBJ1-1; d_call: -; clone_size: many; v_call: TRBV20-1; cdr3_nt: TGCAGTGCTAGACTTTCGCGGGCCATGAACACTGAAGCTTTCTTT; cdr3_aa: CSARLSRAMNTEAFF
j_call: TRBJ2-3; d_call: TRBD2; clone_size: many; v_call: TRBV5-1; cdr3_nt: TGCGCCAGCAGCCTAGGGACTATTAACACAGATACGCAGTATTTT; cdr3_aa: CASSLGTINTDTQYF
j_call: TRBJ1-1; d_call: -; clone_size: many; v_call: TRBV20-1; cdr3_nt: TGCAGTGCTAGTGACGGCGGCTTTTGGGGTTGGACTGAAGCTTTCTTT; cdr3_aa: CSASDGGFWGWTEAFF
j_call: TRBJ1-1; d_call: TRBD1; clone_size: -; v_call: TRBV20-1; cdr3_nt: TGCAGTGCTAGACCCGGACAGGTCACTGAAGCTTTCTTT; cdr3_aa: CSARPGQVTEAFF
j_call: TRBJ2-3; d_call: -; clone_size: few; v_call: TRBV5-8; cdr3_nt: TGTGCCAGCAGCTCTGGACTCCCGAGGCGAGAAAGAGATACGCAGTATTTT; cdr3_aa: CASSSGLPRRERDTQYF
j_call: TRBJ2-1; d_call: -; clone_size: many; v_call: TRBV20-1; cdr3_nt: TGCAGTGCTCCCCGGACCCCCGGGGGATACAATGAGCAGTTCTTC; cdr3_aa: CSAPRTPGGYNEQFF
j_call: TRBJ2-1; d_call: -; clone_size: many; v_call: TRBV2; cdr3_nt: TGTGCCAGCAGTGTCCGGGGTTTGGGGGGACGCGCGTACGATGAGCAGTTCTTC; cdr3_aa: CASSVRGLGGRAYDEQFF
j_call: TRBJ2-7; d_call: TRBD2; clone_size: few; v_call: TRBV11-2; cdr3_nt: TGTGCCAGCAGCCCACGGGGGCGGGGGGCCTCCTACGAGCAGTACTTC; cdr3_aa: CASSPRGRGASYEQYF
j_call: TRBJ1-4; d_call: TRBD1; clone_size: many; v_call: TRBV20-1; cdr3_nt: TGCAGTGCTAGTGAAGGGGACAGGGTCGAAAAACTGTTTTTT; cdr3_aa: CSASEGDRVEKLFF
j_call: TRBJ2-5; d_call: -; clone_size: many; v_call: TRBV7-9; cdr3_nt: TGTGCCAGCAGCTTAATGATTTTGTCGGCGGTAGAGACCCAGTACTTC; cdr3_aa: CASSLMILSAVETQYF
j_call: TRBJ1-5; d_call: -; clone_size: many; v_call: TRBV3-1; cdr3_nt: TGTGCCAGCAGCGGCCGGGACAATCAGCCCCAGCATTTT; cdr3_aa: CASSGRDNQPQHF
j_call: TRBJ1-5; d_call: TRBD1; clone_size: few; v_call: TRBV6-1; cdr3_nt: TGTGCCAGCAGGGCCCACAGGGGCCTTTGGGAGCCCCAGCATTTT; cdr3_aa: CASRAHRGLWEPQHF
j_call: TRBJ2-3; d_call: -; clone_size: many; v_call: TRBV6-1; cdr3_nt: TGTGCCAGCAGATACGGCGGGGGCTCTGGAAATACGCAGTATTTT; cdr3_aa: CASRYGGGSGNTQYF
j_call: TRBJ2-2; d_call: TRBD2; clone_size: few; v_call: TRBV11-2; cdr3_nt: TGTGCCAGCAGACACACTAGCGGAACGAACACCGGGGAGCTGTTTTTT; cdr3_aa: CASRHTSGTNTGELFF
j_call: TRBJ1-1; d_call: -; clone_size: many; v_call: TRBV7-9; cdr3_nt: TGTGCCAGCAGCCAATCAGGGGAGTACACTGAAGCTTTCTTT; cdr3_aa: CASSQSGEYTEAFF
j_call: TRBJ2-7; d_call: -; clone_size: many; v_call: TRBV6-1; cdr3_nt: TGTGCCAGCAGTTTGCGGGGACGGACCTACGAGCAGTACTTC; cdr3_aa: CASSLRGRTYEQYF
j_call: TRBJ1-2; d_call: -; clone_size: -; v_call: TRBV6-2/TRBV6-3; cdr3_nt: TGTGCCAGCAGCTCCATCGGCCGAACCACTAACTATGGCTACACCTTC; cdr3_aa: CASSSIGRTTNYGYTF
j_call: TRBJ1-5; d_call: -; clone_size: many; v_call: TRBV3-1; cdr3_nt: TGTGCCAGCAGCCAAGTTGGTCAGCCCCAGCATTTT; cdr3_aa: CASSQVGQPQHF
j_call: TRBJ1-6; d_call: TRBD1; clone_size: -; v_call: TRBV6-5; cdr3_nt: TGTGCCAGCAGGTACTCCGTAGGGACAGGGCATTATTCACCCCTCCACTTT; cdr3_aa: CASRYSVGTGHYSPLHF
j_call: TRBJ2-3; d_call: -; clone_size: -; v_call: TRBV25-1; cdr3_nt: TGTGCCAGCAGTGAAGAACAGCCAGGCACAGATACGCAGTATTTT; cdr3_aa: CASSEEQPGTDTQYF
j_call: TRBJ2-7; d_call: TRBD2; clone_size: many; v_call: TRBV12-3/TRBV12-4; cdr3_nt: TGTGCCAGCAGTCCAAGACTAGCGGGAGGAATTAAGGACGAGCAGTACTTC; cdr3_aa: CASSPRLAGGIKDEQYF
j_call: TRBJ2-7; d_call: -; clone_size: many; v_call: TRBV28; cdr3_nt: TGTGCCAGCAGTTTATCACAGTACGAGCAGTACTTC; cdr3_aa: CASSLSQYEQYF
j_call: TRBJ2-1; d_call: TRBD2; clone_size: many; v_call: TRBV7-9; cdr3_nt: TGTGCCAGCAGCTTAGCCCCCGGGACTAGCGGGAGAAGTGAGCAGTTCTTC; cdr3_aa: CASSLAPGTSGRSEQFF
j_call: TRBJ2-1; d_call: TRBD2; clone_size: many; v_call: TRBV7-9; cdr3_nt: TGTGCCAGCAGCTTAGCGGTGATGGGACTAGCGGGAGGCCAACACTACAATGAGCAGTTCTTC; cdr3_aa: CASSLAVMGLAGGQHYNEQFF
j_call: TRBJ1-1; d_call: -; clone_size: many; v_call: TRBV3-1; cdr3_nt: TGTGCCAGCAGCCAATCCGGGGAGAACACTGAAGCTTTCTTT; cdr3_aa: CASSQSGENTEAFF
j_call: TRBJ2-1; d_call: TRBD2; clone_size: -; v_call: TRBV6-5; cdr3_nt: TGTGCCAGCAGTTATGGACTAGCGGCCCAGTTCGTCAATGAGCAGTTCTTC; cdr3_aa: CASSYGLAAQFVNEQFF
j_call: TRBJ2-7; d_call: -; clone_size: -; v_call: TRBV24-1; cdr3_nt: TGTGCCACCAGCCTATCACATACAGGGAACCACGAGCAGTACTTC; cdr3_aa: CATSLSHTGNHEQYF
j_call: TRBJ2-7; d_call: TRBD1; clone_size: once; v_call: TRBV28; cdr3_nt: TGTGCCAGCAGGACAGGGGGCGTCTACGAGCAGTACTTC; cdr3_aa: CASRTGGVYEQYF
j_call: TRBJ2-4; d_call: -; clone_size: few; v_call: TRBV3-1; cdr3_nt: TGTGCCAGCAGCCAAGATTACCGGATTAAAAACATTCAGTACTTC; cdr3_aa: CASSQDYRIKNIQYF
j_call: TRBJ2-3; d_call: TRBD2; clone_size: many; v_call: TRBV6-1; cdr3_nt: TGTGCCAGCAGTGAGTCTCTAGCGGGTTCCACAGATACGCAGTATTTT; cdr3_aa: CASSESLAGSTDTQYF
j_call: TRBJ1-5; d_call: -; clone_size: few; v_call: TRBV5-5; cdr3_nt: TGTGCCAGCAGCTTGGTGGCGGGCTCGGATCAGCCCCAGCATTTT; cdr3_aa: CASSLVAGSDQPQHF
j_call: TRBJ2-5; d_call: -; clone_size: -; v_call: TRBV2; cdr3_nt: TGTGCCAGCGCTTTAGCAAGAGAGACCCAGTACTTC; cdr3_aa: CASALARETQYF
j_call: TRBJ2-7; d_call: -; clone_size: many; v_call: TRBV2; cdr3_nt: TGTGCCAGCATTGGCTATTCCTACGAGCAGTACTTC; cdr3_aa: CASIGYSYEQYF
j_call: TRBJ1-5; d_call: -; clone_size: many; v_call: TRBV9; cdr3_nt: TGTGCCAGCAGCGTAGGGGCGGCCAATCAGCCCCAGCATTTT; cdr3_aa: CASSVGAANQPQHF
j_call: TRBJ1-4; d_call: -; clone_size: -; v_call: TRBV27; cdr3_nt: TGTGCCAGCAGTCAACTAGACTGGGAGACCGCCGAAAAACTGTTTTTT; cdr3_aa: CASSQLDWETAEKLFF
j_call: TRBJ1-1; d_call: -; clone_size: many; v_call: TRBV19; cdr3_nt: TGTGCCAGTAGTAGCGGCAGGGAGAACACTGAAGCTTTCTTT; cdr3_aa: CASSSGRENTEAFF
j_call: TRBJ2-5; d_call: TRBD2; clone_size: few; v_call: TRBV18; cdr3_nt: TGTGCCAGCTCACCCGTTCGGGGTAGCGGGACCTCAGAGACCCAGTACTTC; cdr3_aa: CASSPVRGSGTSETQYF
j_call: TRBJ2-5; d_call: -; clone_size: few; v_call: TRBV18; cdr3_nt: TGTGCCAGCTCACTTAGGGTTGCGGATGAGACCCAGTACTTC; cdr3_aa: CASSLRVADETQYF
j_call: TRBJ2-2; d_call: -; clone_size: many; v_call: TRBV13; cdr3_nt: TGTGCCAGCAGCTACACCGGGGAGCTGTTTTTT; cdr3_aa: CASSYTGELFF
j_call: TRBJ2-4; d_call: TRBD1; clone_size: few; v_call: TRBV27; cdr3_nt: TGTGCCAGCAGGGGATTTAACAGGGGCCTAGCCAAAAACATTCAGTACTTC; cdr3_aa: CASRGFNRGLAKNIQYF
j_call: TRBJ1-1; d_call: TRBD1; clone_size: -; v_call: TRBV27; cdr3_nt: TGTGCCAGCTCAAGATCCGGGACAGGGGGCCCGTCGAACACTGAAGCTTTCTTT; cdr3_aa: CASSRSGTGGPSNTEAFF
j_call: TRBJ2-7; d_call: TRBD1; clone_size: -; v_call: TRBV7-9; cdr3_nt: TGTGCCACCAGACCCCTTGACAGGGCCTACGAGCAGTACTTC; cdr3_aa: CATRPLDRAYEQYF
j_call: TRBJ2-6; d_call: -; clone_size: many; v_call: TRBV11-2; cdr3_nt: TGTGCCAGCAGCTTCTCCTTTGGGGCCAACGTCCTGACTTTC; cdr3_aa: CASSFSFGANVLTF
j_call: TRBJ2-7; d_call: TRBD2; clone_size: many; v_call: TRBV29-1; cdr3_nt: TGCAGCGTTGAAGACGGTAGCGGGGACTCCTACGAGCAGTACTTC; cdr3_aa: CSVEDGSGDSYEQYF
j_call: TRBJ1-4; d_call: -; clone_size: -; v_call: TRBV27; cdr3_nt: TGTGCCAGCAGTTTATCGTTCGGGACGTTTGAAAAACTGTTTTTT; cdr3_aa: CASSLSFGTFEKLFF